This TCR beta chain was profiled in a study of blood T cells in healthy people across ages. At the level of the study: The template switching approach captured approximately one barcoded beta molecule for every two T cells. Study-wide findings and caveats: In the absence of known donor CMV status, changes in expanded clonotypes were possibly confounded. Diversity was estimated from one million T cells, and these estimates were considered underestimates. It was the long-lived donors that had more naive CD4+ cells and higher diversity than aged donors.

A J-beta primer mix and a sample-barcoded 5' primer were used in a second PCR of roughly 6 to 11 cycles. TCRdb processed the 5' RACE reads anew with MiXCR; each CDR3 protein has one entry. This repertoire shows roughly 1.5 million distinct CDR3 sequences, less than 45% found once; its top ten account for approximately 4%. This CDR3 region has 13 residues. Looked up from germline, CDR1 is SQVTM and CDR2 is ANQGSEA. The germline V and J ends were trimmed by 5 bases and 5 bases, with 15 bases remaining between them. This clonotype was observed a few times. Its antigen remains unknown. V is TRBV29-1 and J is TRBJ1-1; D uncertain. This sequence originates from a woman younger than 30 in good health. Sequencing input: blood. The CDR3 here is CSVPEGAATEAFF. The CDR3 nucleotides read TGCAGCGTTCCCGAGGGTGCGGCGACTGAAGCTTTCTTT.